This T cell receptor beta chain was captured in a study of CXCR3-negative and CXCR3-positive naive CD8 T cells. Germline lookup yields CDR1 MNHEY and CDR2 SVGAGI. The CDR3 covers 13 residues. Via 5' RACE with UMI labels, TRB cDNA libraries were prepared. Following a re-call of the 5' RACE reads, TCRdb has one entry per CDR3 protein and lacks DNA. This sample's clone table lists 130,000 or so distinct CDR3 sequences. The rearrangement uses TRBV6-5 and TRBJ1-1. Sequenced: naive CXCR3- CD8+ T cells from blood. The subset denotes: CD45RO-CCR7+CD27+CD95- naive CD8+ T cells lacking CXCR3 (TNR3-). This clonotype originated in a human donor in good health. Some clones in this sample may be carry-over from other donors' samples. This CDR3 is CASSGREGTEAFF.